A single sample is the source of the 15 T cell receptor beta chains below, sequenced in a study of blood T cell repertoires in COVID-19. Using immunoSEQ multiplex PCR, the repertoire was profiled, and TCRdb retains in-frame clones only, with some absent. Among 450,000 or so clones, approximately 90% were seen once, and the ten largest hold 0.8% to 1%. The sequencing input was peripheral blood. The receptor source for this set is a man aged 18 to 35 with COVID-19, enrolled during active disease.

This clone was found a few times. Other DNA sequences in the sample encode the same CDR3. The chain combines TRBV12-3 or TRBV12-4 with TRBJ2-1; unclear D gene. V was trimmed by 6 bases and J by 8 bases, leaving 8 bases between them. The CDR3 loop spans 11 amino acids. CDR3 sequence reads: CASSLRDEQFF. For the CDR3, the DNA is TGTGCCAGCAGCCTACGGGATGAGCAGTTCTTC.

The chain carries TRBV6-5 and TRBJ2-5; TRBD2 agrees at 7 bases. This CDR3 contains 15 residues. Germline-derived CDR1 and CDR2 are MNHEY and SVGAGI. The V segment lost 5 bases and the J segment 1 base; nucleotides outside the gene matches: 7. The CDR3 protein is CASSPLAVAQETQYF. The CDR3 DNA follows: TGTGCCAGCAGTCCTCTAGCGGTGGCCCAAGAGACCCAGTACTTC.

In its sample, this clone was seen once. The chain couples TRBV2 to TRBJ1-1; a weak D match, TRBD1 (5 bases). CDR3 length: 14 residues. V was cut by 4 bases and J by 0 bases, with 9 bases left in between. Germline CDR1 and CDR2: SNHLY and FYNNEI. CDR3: CASSAQGLNTEAFF. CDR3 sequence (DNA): TGTGCCAGCAGTGCCCAGGGCTTGAACACTGAAGCTTTCTTT.

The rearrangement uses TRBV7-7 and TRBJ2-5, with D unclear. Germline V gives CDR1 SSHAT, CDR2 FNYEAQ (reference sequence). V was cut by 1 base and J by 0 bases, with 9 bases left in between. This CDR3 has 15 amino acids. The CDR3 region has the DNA TGTGCCAGCAGCTTAGGCCCCAGTGACCAAGAGACCCAGTACTTC. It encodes CASSLGPSDQETQYF.

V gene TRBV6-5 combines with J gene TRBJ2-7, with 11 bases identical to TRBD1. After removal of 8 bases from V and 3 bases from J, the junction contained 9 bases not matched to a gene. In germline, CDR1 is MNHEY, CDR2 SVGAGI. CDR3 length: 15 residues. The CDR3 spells CASGGTGGVFYEQYF. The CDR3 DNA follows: TGTGCCAGCGGCGGGACAGGGGGAGTTTTCTACGAGCAGTACTTC.

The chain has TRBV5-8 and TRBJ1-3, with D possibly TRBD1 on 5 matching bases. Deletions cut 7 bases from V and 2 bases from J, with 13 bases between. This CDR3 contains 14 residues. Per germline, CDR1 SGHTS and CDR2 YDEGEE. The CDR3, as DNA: TGTGCCAGCGGGAGGGCCAGGGCTGGAAACACCATATATTTT. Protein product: CASGRARAGNTIYF.

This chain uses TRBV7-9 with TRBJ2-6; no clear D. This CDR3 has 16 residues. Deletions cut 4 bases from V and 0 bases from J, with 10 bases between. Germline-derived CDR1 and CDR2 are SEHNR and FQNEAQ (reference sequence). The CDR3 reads CASSSRRDSGANVLTF. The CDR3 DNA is TGTGCCAGCAGCTCTAGACGAGACTCTGGGGCCAACGTCCTGACTTTC.

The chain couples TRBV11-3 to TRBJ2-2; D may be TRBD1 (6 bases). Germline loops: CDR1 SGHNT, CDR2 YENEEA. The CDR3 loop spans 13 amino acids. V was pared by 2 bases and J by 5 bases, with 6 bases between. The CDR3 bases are TGTGCCAGCAGCTTAACAGGGACCGGGGAGCTGTTTTTT. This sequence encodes CASSLTGTGELFF. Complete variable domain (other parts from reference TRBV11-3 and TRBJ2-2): EAGVVQSPRYKIIEKKQPVAFWCNPISGHNTLYWYLQNLGQGPELLIRYENEEAVDDSQLPKDRFSAERLKGVDSTLKIQPAELGDSAVYLCASSLTGTGELFFGEGSRLTVL.

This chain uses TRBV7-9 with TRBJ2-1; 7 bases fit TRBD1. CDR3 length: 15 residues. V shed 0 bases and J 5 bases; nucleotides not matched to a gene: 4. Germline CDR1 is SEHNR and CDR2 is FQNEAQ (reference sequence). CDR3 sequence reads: CASSLAGTANNEQFF. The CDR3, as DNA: TGTGCCAGCAGCTTAGCCGGGACAGCCAACAATGAGCAGTTCTTC.

CDR3 nucleotides: TGTGCCTGGAAAATGGCAGGGCCTTCCTATAATTCACCCCTCCACTTT. This translates into CAWKMAGPSYNSPLHF. The chain uses TRBV30 and TRBJ1-6, with a weak D call TRBD1 (5 bases). V was trimmed by 4 bases and J by 1 base, leaving 14 bases between them. The CDR3 extends over 16 amino acids. Germline values: CDR1 GTSNPN, CDR2 SVGIG (reference sequence).

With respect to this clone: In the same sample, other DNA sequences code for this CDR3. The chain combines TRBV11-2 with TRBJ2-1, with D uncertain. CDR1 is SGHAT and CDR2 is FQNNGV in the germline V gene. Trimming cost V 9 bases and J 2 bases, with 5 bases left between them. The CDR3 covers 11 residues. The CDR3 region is CASSAYNEQFF. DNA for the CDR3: TGTGCCAGTTCCGCCTACAATGAGCAGTTCTTC.

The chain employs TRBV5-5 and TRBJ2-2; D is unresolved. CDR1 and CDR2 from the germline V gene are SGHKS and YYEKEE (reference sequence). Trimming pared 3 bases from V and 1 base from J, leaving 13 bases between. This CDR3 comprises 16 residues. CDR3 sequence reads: CASSSEPYQNTGELFF. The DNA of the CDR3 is TGTGCCAGCAGCTCCGAGCCATATCAGAACACCGGGGAGCTGTTTTTT.

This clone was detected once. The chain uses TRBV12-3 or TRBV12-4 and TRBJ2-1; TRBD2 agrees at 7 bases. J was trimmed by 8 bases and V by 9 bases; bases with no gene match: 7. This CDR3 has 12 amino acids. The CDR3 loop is CASWEGLHEQFF. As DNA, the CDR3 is TGTGCCAGTTGGGAGGGGTTGCATGAGCAGTTCTTC.

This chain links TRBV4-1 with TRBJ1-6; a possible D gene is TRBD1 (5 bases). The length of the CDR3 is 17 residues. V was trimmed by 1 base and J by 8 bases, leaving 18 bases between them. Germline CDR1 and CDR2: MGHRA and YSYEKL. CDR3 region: CASSQGGARGSDSPLHF. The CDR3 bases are TGCGCCAGCAGCCAAGGGGGCGCTAGGGGATCAGATTCACCCCTCCACTTT.

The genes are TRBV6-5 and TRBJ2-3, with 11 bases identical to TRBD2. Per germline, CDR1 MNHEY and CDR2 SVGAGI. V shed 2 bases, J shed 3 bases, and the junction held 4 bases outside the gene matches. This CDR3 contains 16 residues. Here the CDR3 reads CASSYLAGGLTDTQYF. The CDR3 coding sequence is TGTGCCAGCAGTTACCTAGCGGGGGGTTTAACAGATACGCAGTATTTT.